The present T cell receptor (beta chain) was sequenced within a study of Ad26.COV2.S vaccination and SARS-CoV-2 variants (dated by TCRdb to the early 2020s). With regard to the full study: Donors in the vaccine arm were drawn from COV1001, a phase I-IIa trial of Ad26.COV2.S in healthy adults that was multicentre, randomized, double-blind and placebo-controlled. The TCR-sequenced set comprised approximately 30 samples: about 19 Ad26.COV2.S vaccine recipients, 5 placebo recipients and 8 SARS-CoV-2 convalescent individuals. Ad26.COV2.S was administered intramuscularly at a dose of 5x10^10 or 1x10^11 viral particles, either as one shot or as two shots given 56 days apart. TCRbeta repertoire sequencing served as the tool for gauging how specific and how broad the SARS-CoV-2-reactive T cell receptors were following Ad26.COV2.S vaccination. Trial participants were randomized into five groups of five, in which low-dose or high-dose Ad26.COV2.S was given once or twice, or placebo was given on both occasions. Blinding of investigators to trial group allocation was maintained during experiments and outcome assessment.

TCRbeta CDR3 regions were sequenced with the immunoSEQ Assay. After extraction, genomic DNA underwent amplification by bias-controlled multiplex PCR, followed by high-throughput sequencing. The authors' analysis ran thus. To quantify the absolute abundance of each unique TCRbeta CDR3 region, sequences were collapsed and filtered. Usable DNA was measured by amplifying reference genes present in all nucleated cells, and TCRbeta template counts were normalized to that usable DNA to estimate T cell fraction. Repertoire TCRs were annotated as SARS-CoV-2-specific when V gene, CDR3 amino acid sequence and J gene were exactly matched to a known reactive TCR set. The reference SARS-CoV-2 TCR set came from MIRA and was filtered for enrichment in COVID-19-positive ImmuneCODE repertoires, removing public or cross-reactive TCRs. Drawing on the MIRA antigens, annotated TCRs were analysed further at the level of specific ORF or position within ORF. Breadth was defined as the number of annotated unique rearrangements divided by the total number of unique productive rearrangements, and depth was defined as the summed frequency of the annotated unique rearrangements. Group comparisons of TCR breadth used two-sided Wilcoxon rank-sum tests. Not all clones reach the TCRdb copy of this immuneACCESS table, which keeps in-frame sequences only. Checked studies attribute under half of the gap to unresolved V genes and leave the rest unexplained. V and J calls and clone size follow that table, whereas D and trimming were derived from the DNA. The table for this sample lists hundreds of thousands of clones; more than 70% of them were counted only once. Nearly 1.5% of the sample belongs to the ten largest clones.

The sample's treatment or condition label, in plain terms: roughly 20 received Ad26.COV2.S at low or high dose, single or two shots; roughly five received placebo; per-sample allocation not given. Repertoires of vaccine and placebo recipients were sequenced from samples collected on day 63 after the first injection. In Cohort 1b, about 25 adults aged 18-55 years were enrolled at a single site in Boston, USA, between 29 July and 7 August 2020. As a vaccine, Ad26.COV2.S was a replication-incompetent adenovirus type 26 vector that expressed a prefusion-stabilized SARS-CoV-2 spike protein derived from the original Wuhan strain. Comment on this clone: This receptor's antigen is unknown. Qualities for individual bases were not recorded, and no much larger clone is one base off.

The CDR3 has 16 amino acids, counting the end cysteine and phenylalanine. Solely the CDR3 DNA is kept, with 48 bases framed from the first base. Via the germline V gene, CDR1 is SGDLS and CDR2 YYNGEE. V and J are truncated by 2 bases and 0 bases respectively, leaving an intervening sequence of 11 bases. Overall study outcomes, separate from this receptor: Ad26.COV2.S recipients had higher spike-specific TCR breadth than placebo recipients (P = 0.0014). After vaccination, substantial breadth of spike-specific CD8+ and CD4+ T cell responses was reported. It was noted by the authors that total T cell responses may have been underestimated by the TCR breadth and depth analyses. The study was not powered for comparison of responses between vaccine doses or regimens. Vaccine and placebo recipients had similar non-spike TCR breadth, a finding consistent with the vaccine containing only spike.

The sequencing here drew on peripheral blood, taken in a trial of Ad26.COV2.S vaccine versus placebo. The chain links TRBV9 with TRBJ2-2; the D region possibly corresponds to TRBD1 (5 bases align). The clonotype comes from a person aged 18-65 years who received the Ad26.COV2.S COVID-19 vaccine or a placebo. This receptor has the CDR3 CASSVETVTNTGELFF. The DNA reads TGTGCCAGCAGCGTCGAGACAGTTACGAACACCGGGGAGCTGTTTTTT.